This T cell receptor beta chain emerged from a study of cytomegalovirus exposure and HLA in healthy donors. Study findings and constraints: Presence/absence analysis assumed near-uniform sequencing depth across donors. A later analysis reportedly found that, within productive TCRs, an Asian-associated ancestry cluster had fewer N-insertions than the mean observed across the roughly 670 donors. In a later analysis, about 17,000 TCR beta sequences were associated with HLA alleles at 0.05 false discovery rate.

PCR primers comprised 60 Vbeta and 13 Jbeta primers. Profiled with immunoSEQ multiplex PCR; TCRdb holds only in-frame clones, not every one. The sample shows about 160,000 clones, around 76% of them seen only once. A remark on this clone: Its antigen is not known.

Germline values: CDR1 MGHRA, CDR2 YSYEKL. The length of the CDR3 is 14 residues. The ends lost 1 base at V and 5 bases at J; junction bases unmatched: 4. The chain links TRBV4-1 to TRBJ2-5; TRBD1 aligns across 7 bases. This receptor was identified in a man aged 40-49 years in good health and CMV-seronegative. Sequencing used PBMCs. CDR3 sequence reads: CASSQATGDETQYF. As DNA, the CDR3 is TGCGCCAGCAGCCAAGCAACAGGGGACGAGACCCAGTACTTC.